Listed below are T cell receptor beta chains from one sample, sequenced in a study of blood T cell repertoires in COVID-19. The method was immunoSEQ multiplex PCR; TCRdb's version includes in-frame clones alone and lacks a portion of them. The sample carries some 190,000 clones, around four fifths recorded once. Sequencing was carried out using peripheral blood. Receptor source: a human donor in a cohort sampled during active COVID-19. Each CDR3 is given with its conserved first and last residue. Each record gives: CDR3 protein, CDR3 DNA, J gene, clone size, D gene, V gene. D genes are given only for firm matches. Not all rows give a size; the values are once, few, many and, for expanded clones, a class.

CASSYSSPSGIYNEQFF | TGTGCCAGCAGTTACTCGAGTCCCAGCGGGATATACAATGAGCAGTTCTTC | TRBJ2-1 | few | TRBD2 | TRBV6-2/TRBV6-3
CASSQRGGQETQYF | TGTGCCAGCAGCCAACGGGGGGGACAAGAGACCCAGTACTTC | TRBJ2-5 | NA | TRBD2 | TRBV3-1/TRBV3-2
CASSLLQGGNGYTF | TGTGCCAGCAGTCTCCTACAGGGGGGGAATGGCTACACCTTC | TRBJ1-2 | NA | TRBD1 | TRBV28
CASSLGGGTGELFF | TGTGCCAGCAGCTTAGGGGGGGGAACCGGGGAGCTGTTTTTT | TRBJ2-2 | NA | TRBD2 | TRBV11-3
CASGQVYNEQFF | TGTGCCAGCGGACAGGTATACAATGAGCAGTTCTTC | TRBJ2-1 | NA | TRBD1 | TRBV3-1/TRBV3-2
CASSQSPTSGNTIYF | TGCGCCAGCAGCCAGAGTCCTACCTCTGGAAACACCATATATTTT | TRBJ1-3 | NA | NA | TRBV4-1
CASRGLVGGELFF | TGTGCCAGCAGGGGACTAGTTGGCGGGGAGCTGTTTTTT | TRBJ2-2 | NA | TRBD2 | TRBV2
CASSVPGQGMDTEAFF | TGTGCCAGCAGCGTACCGGGACAGGGAATGGACACTGAAGCTTTCTTT | TRBJ1-1 | NA | TRBD1 | TRBV28
CASSVLRTGELFF | TGTGCCAGCAGTGTTCTGAGAACCGGGGAGCTGTTTTTT | TRBJ2-2 | NA | NA | TRBV2
CASRPSPPNLNLHF | TGTGCCAGCAGACCCTCCCCCCCGAACCTAAACCTCCACTTT | TRBJ1-6 | NA | NA | TRBV28
CASSLLGAGPAGELFF | TGTGCCAGTAGTTTATTAGGGGCAGGTCCGGCCGGGGAGCTGTTTTTT | TRBJ2-2 | NA | NA | TRBV19
CASRTGAGRDEQYF | TGTGCCAGCAGGACGGGAGCGGGAAGAGACGAGCAGTACTTC | TRBJ2-7 | NA | TRBD2 | TRBV6-6
CASSLELGINYGYTF | TGTGCCAGCAGCTTGGAGCTAGGAATTAACTATGGCTACACCTTC | TRBJ1-2 | NA | NA | TRBV5-8
CASSLAPDGNYGYTF | TGCGCCAGCAGCTTGGCCCCAGACGGGAACTATGGCTACACCTTC | TRBJ1-2 | NA | NA | TRBV5-1
CAWSVRRLGQPQHF | TGTGCCTGGAGTGTACGTCGCCTCGGTCAGCCCCAGCATTTT | TRBJ1-5 | few | NA | TRBV30
CASRGQGVDGYTF | TGTGCCAGCAGGGGACAGGGGGTTGATGGCTACACCTTC | TRBJ1-2 | NA | TRBD1 | TRBV6-5
CASTRASGSGAEQFF | TGTGCCAGCACCCGGGCTAGCGGGAGTGGGGCTGAGCAGTTCTTC | TRBJ2-1 | NA | TRBD2 | TRBV6-5
CSASQGIREKLFF | TGCAGTGCTAGTCAGGGAATAAGAGAAAAACTGTTTTTT | TRBJ1-4 | NA | NA | TRBV20-1
CASSPLSSGNTIYF | TGTGCCAGTTCTCCGCTCAGCTCTGGAAACACCATATATTTT | TRBJ1-3 | NA | NA | TRBV7-9
CASRPRLPGNTIYF | TGTGCCAGCCGGCCCAGGCTGCCTGGGAACACCATATATTTT | TRBJ1-3 | NA | NA | TRBV6-5
CASSAPDTIGYTF | TGTGCCAGCAGTGCCCCGGACACCATTGGCTACACCTTC | TRBJ1-2 | NA | NA | TRBV2
CASSQERGQFYGYTF | TGTGCCAGCAGCCAAGAAAGGGGACAGTTTTATGGCTACACCTTC | TRBJ1-2 | NA | TRBD1 | TRBV4-2
CASSLSKGAGDSPLHF | TGTGCCAGCAGCTTATCGAAGGGGGCAGGGGATTCACCCCTCCACTTT | TRBJ1-6 | NA | TRBD1 | TRBV7-9
CASSEYSGGGSPLHF | TGTGCCAGCAGTGAATATTCAGGGGGCGGTTCACCCCTCCACTTT | TRBJ1-6 | NA | TRBD1 | TRBV6-1
CAWPEGTQYF | TGTGCCTGGCCGGAGGGTACGCAGTATTTT | TRBJ2-3 | NA | NA | TRBV5-6
CASRRLSGANVLTF | TGTGCCAGCAGGCGCTTATCTGGGGCCAACGTCCTGACTTTC | TRBJ2-6 | NA | NA | TRBV2
CASSSLAGGPYEQYF | TGTGCCAGCAGTTCACTAGCGGGAGGCCCCTACGAGCAGTACTTC | TRBJ2-7 | once | TRBD2 | TRBV11-2